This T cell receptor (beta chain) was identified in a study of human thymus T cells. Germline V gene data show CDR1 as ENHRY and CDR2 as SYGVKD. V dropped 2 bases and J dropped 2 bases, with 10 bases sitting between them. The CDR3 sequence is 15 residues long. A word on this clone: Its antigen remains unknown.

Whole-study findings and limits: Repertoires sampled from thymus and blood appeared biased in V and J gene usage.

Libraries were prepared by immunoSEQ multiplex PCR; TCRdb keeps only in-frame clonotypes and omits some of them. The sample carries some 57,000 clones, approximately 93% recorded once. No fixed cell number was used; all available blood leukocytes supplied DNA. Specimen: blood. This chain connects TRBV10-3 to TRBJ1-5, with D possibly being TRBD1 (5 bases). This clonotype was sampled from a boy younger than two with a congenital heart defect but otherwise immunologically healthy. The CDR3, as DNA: TGTGCCATCAGTGAGGGGGGGAGAGGCAATCAGCCCCAGCATTTT. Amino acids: CAISEGGRGNQPQHF.